This note documents a single T cell receptor beta chain sequence. The antigen is not known. Germline V gives CDR1 MNHEY, CDR2 SVGAGI. The CDR3 loop spans 13 amino acids. V was trimmed by 6 bases and J by 4 bases, leaving 10 bases between them. Every sample yielded at least 6 million isolated PBMCs. A second PCR, run for about 6 to 11 cycles, used a sample-barcoded 5' primer plus a J-beta primer mix. A template-switch adaptor containing 12 random nucleotides labeled each cDNA molecule. TCRdb ran MiXCR on the 5' RACE reads and lists one entry per CDR3 protein. Of hundreds of thousands of distinct CDR3 sequences in the sample, around 21% were seen once. The data were taken from a study of blood T cells in healthy people across ages. Study-wide background: When template switching was applied, about one barcoded beta molecule was captured per two T cells.

Whole-study findings and limits: A roughly linear fall in TCR beta diversity per million T cells was seen with increasing age.

The sample taken for sequencing was blood. This receptor was identified in a man between 65 and 85 years old in good health. This chain uses TRBV6-5 with TRBJ1-3; no reliable D call. CDR3 DNA sequence: TGTGCCAGCAGACCCGGGAGCGGAAACACCATATATTTT. Its protein is CASRPGSGNTIYF.